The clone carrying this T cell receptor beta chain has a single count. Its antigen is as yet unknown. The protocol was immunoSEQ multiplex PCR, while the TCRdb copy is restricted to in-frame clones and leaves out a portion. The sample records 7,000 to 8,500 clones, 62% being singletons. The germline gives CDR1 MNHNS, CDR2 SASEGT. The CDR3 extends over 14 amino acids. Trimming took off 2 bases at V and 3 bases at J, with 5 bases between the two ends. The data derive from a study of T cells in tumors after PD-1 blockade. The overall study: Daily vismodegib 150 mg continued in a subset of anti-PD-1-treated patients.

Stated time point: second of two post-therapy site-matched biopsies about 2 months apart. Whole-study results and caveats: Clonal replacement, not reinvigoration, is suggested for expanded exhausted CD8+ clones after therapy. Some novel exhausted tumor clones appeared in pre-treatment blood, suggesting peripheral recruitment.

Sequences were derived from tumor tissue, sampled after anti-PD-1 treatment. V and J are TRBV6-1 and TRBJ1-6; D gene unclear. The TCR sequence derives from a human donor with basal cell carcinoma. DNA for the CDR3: TGTGCCAGCAGTGAACGGGTCTATAATTCACCCCTCCACTTT. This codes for CASSERVYNSPLHF.